This TCR beta chain was retrieved from a study of shared clonotypes between healthy human individuals. Using immunoSEQ multiplex PCR, the repertoire was profiled, and TCRdb retains in-frame clones only, with some absent. The sample has over 2 million clones; about 94% are singletons. The CDR3 contains 12 residues. Germline lookup yields CDR1 GTSNPN and CDR2 SVGIG (reference sequence). V was shortened by 0 bases and J by 7 bases, with 10 bases between the two germline ends. There are many counts of this clone. Naive CD8 isolation took CD45RO-negative cells positively selected for CCR7 and excluded terminally differentiated effector memory CD45RA+ cells.

The chain carries TRBV30 and TRBJ2-7; D is unresolved. This TCR was recovered from a man aged 18 to 29 in good health. What was sequenced was naive CD8+ T cells sorted from blood. CDR3 region: CAWSVTEVEQYF. The DNA for the CDR3 is TGTGCCTGGAGTGTAACGGAAGTAGAGCAGTACTTC.